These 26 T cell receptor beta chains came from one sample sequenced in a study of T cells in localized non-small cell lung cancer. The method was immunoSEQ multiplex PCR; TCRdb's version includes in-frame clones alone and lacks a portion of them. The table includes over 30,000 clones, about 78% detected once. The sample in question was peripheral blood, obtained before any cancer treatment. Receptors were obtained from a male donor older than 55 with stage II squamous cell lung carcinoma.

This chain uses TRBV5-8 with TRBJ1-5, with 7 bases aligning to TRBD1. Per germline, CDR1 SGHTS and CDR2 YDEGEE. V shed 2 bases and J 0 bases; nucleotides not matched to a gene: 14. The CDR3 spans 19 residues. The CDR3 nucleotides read TGTGCCAGCAGCTTTCCCCGACAGGGCGCGGCTCTTAGCAATCAGCCCCAGCATTTT. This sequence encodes CASSFPRQGAALSNQPQHF.

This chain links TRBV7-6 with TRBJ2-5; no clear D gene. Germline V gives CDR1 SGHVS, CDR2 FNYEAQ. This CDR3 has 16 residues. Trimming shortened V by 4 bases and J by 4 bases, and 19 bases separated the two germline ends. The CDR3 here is CASSSEDPTPRETQYF. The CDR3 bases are TGTGCCAGCAGCTCCGAGGACCCAACCCCGAGAGAGACCCAGTACTTC. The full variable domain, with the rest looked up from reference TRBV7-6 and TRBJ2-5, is GAGVSQSPRYKVTKRGQDVALRCDPISGHVSLYWYRQALGQGPEFLTYFNYEAQQDKSGLPNDRFSAERPEGSISTLTIQRTEQRDSAMYRCASSSEDPTPRETQYFGPGTRLLVL.

CDR3 coding DNA: TGTGCCATCAGTGACACCCGGCTGGGGAGACAGGGGAACACCGGGGAGCTGTTTTTT. Its protein product is CAISDTRLGRQGNTGELFF. The J gene is TRBJ2-2, the V gene TRBV10-3; 7 nucleotides align to TRBD1. This CDR3 is built from 19 residues. With 3 bases clipped from V and 1 base from J, the junction kept 14 bases outside the gene matches. The germline V gene has CDR1 ENHRY and CDR2 SYGVKD.

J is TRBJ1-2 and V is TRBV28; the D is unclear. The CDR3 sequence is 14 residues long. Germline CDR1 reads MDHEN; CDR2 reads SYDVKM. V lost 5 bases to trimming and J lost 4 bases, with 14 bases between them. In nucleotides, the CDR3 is TGTGCCAGCAGTGCCCCAGGCGCGAGCTATGGCTACACCTTC. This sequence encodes CASSAPGASYGYTF.

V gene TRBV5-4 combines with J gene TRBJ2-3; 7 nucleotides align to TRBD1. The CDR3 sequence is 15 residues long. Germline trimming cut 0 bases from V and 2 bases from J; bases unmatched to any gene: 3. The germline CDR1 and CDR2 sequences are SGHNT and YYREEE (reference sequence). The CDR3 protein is CASSLATGVTDTQYF. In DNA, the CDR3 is TGTGCCAGCAGCTTGGCTACAGGGGTCACAGATACGCAGTATTTT.

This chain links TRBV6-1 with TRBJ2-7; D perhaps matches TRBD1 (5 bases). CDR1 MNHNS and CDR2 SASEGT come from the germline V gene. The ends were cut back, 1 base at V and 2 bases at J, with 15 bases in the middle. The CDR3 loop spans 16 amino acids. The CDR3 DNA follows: TGTGCCAGCAGTGAAGAGGGGTTCGCAAGCGCCTACGAGCAGTACTTC. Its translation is CASSEEGFASAYEQYF.

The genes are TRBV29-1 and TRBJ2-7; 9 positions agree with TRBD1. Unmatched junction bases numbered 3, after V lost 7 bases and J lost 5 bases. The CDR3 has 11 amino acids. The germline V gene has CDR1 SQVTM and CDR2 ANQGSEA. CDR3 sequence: CSGDRGDEQYF. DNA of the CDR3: TGCAGCGGCGACAGGGGGGACGAGCAGTACTTC.

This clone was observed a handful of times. The CDR3 here is CASSYLGQGGSEQFF. CDR3 nucleotides: TGTGCCAGCAGTTACCTCGGACAGGGGGGGAGTGAGCAGTTCTTC. The chain couples TRBV9 to TRBJ2-1, with 10 bases that match TRBD1. J lost 9 bases, V lost 5 bases, and 11 bases had no gene match. CDR1 is SGDLS, CDR2 YYNGEE, per germline. The CDR3 is 15 amino acids.

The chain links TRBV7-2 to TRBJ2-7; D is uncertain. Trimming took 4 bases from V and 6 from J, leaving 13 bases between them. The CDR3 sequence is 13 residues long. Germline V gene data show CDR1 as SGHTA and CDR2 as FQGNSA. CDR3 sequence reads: CASSSGLWGEQYF. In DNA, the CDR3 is TGTGCCAGCAGCTCGGGCCTCTGGGGCGAGCAGTACTTC.

The CDR3 region has the DNA TGTGCCACCAGCAGAGAGGCCTTCTCCCAAACGCAGTATTTT. It is translated as CATSREAFSQTQYF. The chain links TRBV15 to TRBJ2-3; no clear D gene. CDR1 and CDR2 (germline): LNHNV, YYDKDF (reference sequence). Trimming pared 0 bases from V and 9 bases from J, leaving 13 bases between. The CDR3 sequence is 14 residues long. Together with reference TRBV15 and TRBJ2-3, the CDR3 gives the full variable domain: DAMVIQNPRYQVTQFGKPVTLSCSQTLNHNVMYWYQQKSSQAPKLLFHYYDKDFNNEADTPDNFQSRRPNTSFCFLDIRSPGLGDTAMYLCATSREAFSQTQYFGPGTRLTVL.

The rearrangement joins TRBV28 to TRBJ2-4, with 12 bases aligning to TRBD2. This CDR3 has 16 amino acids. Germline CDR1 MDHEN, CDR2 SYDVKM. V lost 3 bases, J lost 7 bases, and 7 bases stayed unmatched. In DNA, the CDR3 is TGTGCCAGCAGTTTCTTAGGACTAGCGGGGATGAACATTCAGTACTTC. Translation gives CASSFLGLAGMNIQYF.

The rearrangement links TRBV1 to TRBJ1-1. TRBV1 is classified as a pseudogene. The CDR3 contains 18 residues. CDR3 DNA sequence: TGCACCAGCAGCCGGGACCATAGACCAGGTGCTAGCGGCACTGAAGCTTTCTTT. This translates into CTSSRDHRPGASGTEAFF.

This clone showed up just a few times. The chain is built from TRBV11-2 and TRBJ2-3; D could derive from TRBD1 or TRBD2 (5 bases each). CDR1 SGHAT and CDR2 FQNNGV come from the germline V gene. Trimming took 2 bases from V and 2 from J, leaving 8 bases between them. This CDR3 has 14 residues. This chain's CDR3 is CASSLWGTTDTQYF. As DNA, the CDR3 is TGTGCCAGCAGCTTATGGGGGACCACAGATACGCAGTATTTT. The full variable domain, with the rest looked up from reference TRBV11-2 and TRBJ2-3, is EAGVAQSPRYKIIEKRQSVAFWCNPISGHATLYWYQQILGQGPKLLIQFQNNGVVDDSQLPKDRFSAERLKGVDSTLKIQPAKLEDSAVYLCASSLWGTTDTQYFGPGTRLTVL.

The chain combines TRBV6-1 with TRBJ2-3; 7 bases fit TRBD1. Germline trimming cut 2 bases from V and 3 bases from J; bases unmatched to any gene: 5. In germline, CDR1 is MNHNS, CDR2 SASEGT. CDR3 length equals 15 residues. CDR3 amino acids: CASSERGPRTDTQYF. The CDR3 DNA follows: TGTGCCAGCAGTGAAAGGGGGCCTAGGACAGATACGCAGTATTTT.

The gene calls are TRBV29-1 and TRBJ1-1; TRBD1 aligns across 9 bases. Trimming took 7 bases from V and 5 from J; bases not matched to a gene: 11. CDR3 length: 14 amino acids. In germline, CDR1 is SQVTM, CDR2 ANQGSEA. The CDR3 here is CSGAGTGYGTEAFF. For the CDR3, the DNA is TGCAGCGGGGCCGGGACAGGGTATGGGACTGAAGCTTTCTTT.

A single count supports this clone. This chain's CDR3 is CASRIAGTGKRFTEAFF. CDR3 in DNA: TGTGCCAGCAGAATCGCGGGGACAGGGAAGAGGTTCACTGAAGCTTTCTTT. J is TRBJ1-1 and V is TRBV5-6, with TRBD1 matching over 9 bases. V dropped 5 bases and J dropped 4; count of bases not matched to a gene: 15. The CDR3 extends over 17 amino acids. CDR1 and CDR2 (germline): SGHDT, YYEEEE.

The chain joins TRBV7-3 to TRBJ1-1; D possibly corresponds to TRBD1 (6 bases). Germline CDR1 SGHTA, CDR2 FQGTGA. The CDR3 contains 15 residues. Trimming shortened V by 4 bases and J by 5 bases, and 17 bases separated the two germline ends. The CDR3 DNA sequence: TGTGCCAGCAGCTCACAGGGTGGAGGGAAGACTGAAGCTTTCTTT. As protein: CASSSQGGGKTEAFF.

The DNA for the CDR3 is TGTGCCAGCAGTAATAGCGGCAGGGACTATGGCTACACCTTC. Protein product: CASSNSGRDYGYTF. The V gene is TRBV6-5, the J gene TRBJ1-2, with D possibly matching TRBD1 (5 bases). The CDR3 totals 14 residues. Trimming shortened V by 5 bases and J by 3 bases, and 13 bases separated the two germline ends. CDR1 and CDR2 (germline): MNHEY, SVGAGI.

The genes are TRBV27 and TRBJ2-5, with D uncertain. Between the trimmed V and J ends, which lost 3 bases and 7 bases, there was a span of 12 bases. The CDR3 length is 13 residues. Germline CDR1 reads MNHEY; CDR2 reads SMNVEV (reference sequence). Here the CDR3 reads CASSFGLGGTQYF. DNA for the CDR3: TGTGCCAGCAGTTTTGGTCTAGGCGGGACCCAGTACTTC.

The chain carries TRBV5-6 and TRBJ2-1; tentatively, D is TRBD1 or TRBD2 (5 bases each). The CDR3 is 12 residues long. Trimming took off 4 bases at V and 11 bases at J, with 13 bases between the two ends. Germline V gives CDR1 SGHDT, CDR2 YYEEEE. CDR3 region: CASSVSGTKQFF. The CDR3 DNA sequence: TGTGCCAGCAGCGTGTCTGGGACGAAGCAGTTCTTC.

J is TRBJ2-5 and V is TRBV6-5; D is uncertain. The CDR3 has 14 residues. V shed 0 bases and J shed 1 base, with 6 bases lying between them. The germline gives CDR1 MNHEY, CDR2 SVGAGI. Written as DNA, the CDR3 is TGTGCCAGCAGTTACTCGCACAGCCAAGAGACCCAGTACTTC. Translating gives CASSYSHSQETQYF.

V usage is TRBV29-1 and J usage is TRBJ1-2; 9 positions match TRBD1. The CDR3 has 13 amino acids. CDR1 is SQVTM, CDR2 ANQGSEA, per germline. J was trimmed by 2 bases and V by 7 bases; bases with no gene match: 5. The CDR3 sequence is CSEKGQGNYGYTF. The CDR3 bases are TGCAGCGAAAAAGGACAGGGGAACTATGGCTACACCTTC. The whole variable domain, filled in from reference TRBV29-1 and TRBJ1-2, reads SAVISQKPSRDICQRGTSLTIQCQVDSQVTMMFWYRQQPGQSLTLIATANQGSEATYESGFVIDKFPISRPNLTFSTLTVSNMSPEDSSIYLCSEKGQGNYGYTFGSGTRLTVV.

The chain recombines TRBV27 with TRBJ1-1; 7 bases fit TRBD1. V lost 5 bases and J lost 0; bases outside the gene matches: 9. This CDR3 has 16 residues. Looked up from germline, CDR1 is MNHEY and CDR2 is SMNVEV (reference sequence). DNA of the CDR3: TGTGCCAGCAGTACCACAGACAGGGACCTGAACACTGAAGCTTTCTTT. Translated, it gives CASSTTDRDLNTEAFF.

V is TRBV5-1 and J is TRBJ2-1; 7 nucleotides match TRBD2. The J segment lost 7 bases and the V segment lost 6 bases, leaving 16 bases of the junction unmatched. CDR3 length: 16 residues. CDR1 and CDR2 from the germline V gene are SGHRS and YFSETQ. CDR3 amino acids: CASTGRIIKGPNEQFF. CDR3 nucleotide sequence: TGCGCCAGCACCGGGAGGATCATAAAGGGACCGAATGAGCAGTTCTTC.

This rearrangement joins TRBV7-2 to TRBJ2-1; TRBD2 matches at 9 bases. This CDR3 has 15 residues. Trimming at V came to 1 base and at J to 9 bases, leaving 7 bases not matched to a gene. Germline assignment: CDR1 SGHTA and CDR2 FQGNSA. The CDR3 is CASSLVASGAPEQFF. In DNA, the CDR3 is TGTGCCAGCAGCTTAGTAGCTAGCGGGGCTCCTGAGCAGTTCTTC.

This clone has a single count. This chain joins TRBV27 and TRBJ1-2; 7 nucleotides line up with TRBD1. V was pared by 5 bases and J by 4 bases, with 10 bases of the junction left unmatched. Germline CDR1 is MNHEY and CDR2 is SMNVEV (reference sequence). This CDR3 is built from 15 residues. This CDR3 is CASSLTGAAVYGYTF. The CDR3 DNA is TGTGCCAGCAGTCTAACAGGGGCCGCCGTCTATGGCTACACCTTC.